The clone carrying this TCR beta chain was counted between two and nine times. The antigen remains undetermined. Staff drew around 10 milliliters of peripheral blood from each donor. Every sample gave at least 5 micrograms of total RNA when it was extracted. Primers used in a second PCR of roughly 7 to 11 cycles were a sample-barcoded 5' primer and a J-beta primer mix. TCRdb used MiXCR to reprocess the 5' RACE reads, holding one entry per CDR3 protein. This table has about 760,000 distinct CDR3 sequences, around a quarter appearing once. Unmatched junction bases numbered 6, after V lost 6 bases and J lost 2 bases. This CDR3 comprises 15 residues. Looked up from germline, CDR1 is SQVTM and CDR2 is ANQGSEA. This sample was taken from a study of blood T cells in healthy people across ages. Overall study findings and caveats: CMV status of donors was not determined, possibly confounding expanded clonotype changes.

The same sample was also used in a study of T cells of mothers and their children. From that paper: According to the study, all extracted RNA entered cDNA synthesis at roughly 1.5 ug per 15 ul.

The sequencing sample was made of blood. V and J are TRBV29-1 and TRBJ1-4; 10 bases are shared with TRBD1. The clonotype comes from a boy younger than 18 in good health. The DNA for the CDR3 is TGCAGCGTCGCCGGGACAGGGGTTACTAATGAAAAACTGTTTTTT. It codes for CSVAGTGVTNEKLFF. The full variable domain, with the rest looked up from reference TRBV29-1 and TRBJ1-4, is SAVISQKPSRDICQRGTSLTIQCQVDSQVTMMFWYRQQPGQSLTLIATANQGSEATYESGFVIDKFPISRPNLTFSTLTVSNMSPEDSSIYLCSVAGTGVTNEKLFFGSGTQLSVL.